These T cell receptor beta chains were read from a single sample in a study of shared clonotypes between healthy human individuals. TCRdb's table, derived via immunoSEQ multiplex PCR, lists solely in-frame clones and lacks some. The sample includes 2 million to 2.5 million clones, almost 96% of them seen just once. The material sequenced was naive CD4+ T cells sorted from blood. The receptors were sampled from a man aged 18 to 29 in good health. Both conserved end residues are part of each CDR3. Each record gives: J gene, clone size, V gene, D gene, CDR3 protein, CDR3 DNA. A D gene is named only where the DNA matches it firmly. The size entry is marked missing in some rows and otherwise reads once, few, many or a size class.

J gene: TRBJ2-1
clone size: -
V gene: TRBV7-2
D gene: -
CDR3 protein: CASSSSLGEQFF
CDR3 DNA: TGTGCCAGCAGCTCATCCTTGGGTGAGCAGTTCTTC

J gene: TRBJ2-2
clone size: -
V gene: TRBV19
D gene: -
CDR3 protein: CASMVATQFTGELFF
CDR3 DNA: TGTGCCAGTATGGTAGCGACACAATTCACCGGGGAGCTGTTTTTT

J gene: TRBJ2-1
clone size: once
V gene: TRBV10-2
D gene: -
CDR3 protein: CASSKRGEYNEQFF
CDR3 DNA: TGCGCCAGCAGCAAGCGCGGAGAATACAATGAGCAGTTCTTC

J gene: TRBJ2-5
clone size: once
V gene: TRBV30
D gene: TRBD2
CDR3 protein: CAFSGGLRETQYF
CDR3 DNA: TGTGCCTTTAGCGGGGGGTTAAGGGAGACCCAGTACTTC

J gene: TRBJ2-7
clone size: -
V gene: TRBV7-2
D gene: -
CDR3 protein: CASSLSYEQYF
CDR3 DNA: TGTGCCAGCAGCTTGTCCTACGAGCAGTACTTC

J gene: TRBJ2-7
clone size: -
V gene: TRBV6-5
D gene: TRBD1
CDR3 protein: CASSSDRAPYEQYF
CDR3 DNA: TGTGCCAGCAGTTCCGACAGGGCCCCCTACGAGCAGTACTTC

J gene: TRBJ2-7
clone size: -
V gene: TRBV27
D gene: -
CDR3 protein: CASSLTVSYEQYF
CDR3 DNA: TGTGCCAGCAGCCTGACGGTCTCCTACGAGCAGTACTTC

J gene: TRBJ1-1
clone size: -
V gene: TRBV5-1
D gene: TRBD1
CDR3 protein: CASSLDGQGLGNTEAFF
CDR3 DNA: TGCGCCAGCAGCTTGGACGGACAGGGTTTAGGAAACACTGAAGCTTTCTTT

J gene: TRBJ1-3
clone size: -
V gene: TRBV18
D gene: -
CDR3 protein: CASSSGTRNTIYF
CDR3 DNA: TGTGCCAGCTCCTCGGGGACAAGAAACACCATATATTTT

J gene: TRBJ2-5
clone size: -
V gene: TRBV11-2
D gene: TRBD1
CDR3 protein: CASSHLRDRGRRETQYF
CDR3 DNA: TGTGCCAGCAGCCATTTACGCGACAGGGGACGTAGAGAGACCCAGTACTTC

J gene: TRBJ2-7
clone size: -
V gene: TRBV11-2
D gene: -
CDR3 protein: CASSLATAPGYEQYF
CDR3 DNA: TGTGCCAGCAGCTTAGCAACAGCGCCAGGCTACGAGCAGTACTTC

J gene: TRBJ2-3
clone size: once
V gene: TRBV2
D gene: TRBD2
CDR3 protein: CASSAVGLDRDTQYF
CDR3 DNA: TGTGCCAGCAGTGCCGTGGGACTAGATAGAGATACGCAGTATTTT

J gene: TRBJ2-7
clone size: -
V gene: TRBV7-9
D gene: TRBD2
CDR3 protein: CASSPPDGAGSYEQYF
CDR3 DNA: TGTGCCAGCAGCCCCCCCGATGGAGCGGGGTCCTACGAGCAGTACTTC

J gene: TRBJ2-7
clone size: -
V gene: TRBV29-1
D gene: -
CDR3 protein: CSVGPDEAYEQYF
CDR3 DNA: TGCAGCGTGGGCCCCGACGAAGCCTACGAGCAGTACTTC

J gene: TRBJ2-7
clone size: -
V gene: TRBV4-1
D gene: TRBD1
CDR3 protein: CASSYSLLSGGPYEQYF
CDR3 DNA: TGCGCCAGCAGCTACTCACTTCTGTCAGGGGGTCCCTACGAGCAGTACTTC

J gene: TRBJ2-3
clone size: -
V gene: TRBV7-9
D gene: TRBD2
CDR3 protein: CASSRLAGDTQYF
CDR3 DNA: TGTGCCAGCAGCAGACTAGCGGGAGATACGCAGTATTTT

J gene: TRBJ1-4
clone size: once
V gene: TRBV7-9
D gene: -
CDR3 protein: CASSSTGKENEKLFF
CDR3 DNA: TGTGCCAGCAGCTCCACAGGGAAAGAGAATGAAAAACTGTTTTTT

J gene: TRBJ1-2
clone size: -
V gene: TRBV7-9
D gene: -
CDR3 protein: CASSLGAPYGYTF
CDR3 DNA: TGTGCCAGCAGCTTAGGGGCGCCGTATGGCTACACCTTC